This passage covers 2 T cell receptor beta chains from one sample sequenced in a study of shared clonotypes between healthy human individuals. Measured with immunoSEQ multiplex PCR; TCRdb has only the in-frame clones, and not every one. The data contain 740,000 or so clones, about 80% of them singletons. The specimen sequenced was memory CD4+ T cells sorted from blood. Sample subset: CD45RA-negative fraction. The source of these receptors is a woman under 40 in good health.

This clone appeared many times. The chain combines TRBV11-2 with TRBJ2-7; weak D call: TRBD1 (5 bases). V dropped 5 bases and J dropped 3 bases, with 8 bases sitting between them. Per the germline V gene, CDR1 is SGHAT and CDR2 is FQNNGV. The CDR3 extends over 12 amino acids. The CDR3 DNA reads TGTGCCAGCAGCGCAGGGTTCTACGAGCAGTACTTC. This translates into CASSAGFYEQYF.

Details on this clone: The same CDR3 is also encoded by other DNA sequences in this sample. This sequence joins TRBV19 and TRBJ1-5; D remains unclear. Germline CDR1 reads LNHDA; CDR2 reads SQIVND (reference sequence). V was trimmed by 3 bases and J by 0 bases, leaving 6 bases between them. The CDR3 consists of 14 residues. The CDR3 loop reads CASSIEGSNQPQHF. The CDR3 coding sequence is TGTGCCAGTAGTATCGAGGGTAGCAATCAGCCCCAGCATTTT.